The present entry profiles one T cell receptor beta chain with its context. What it binds is not known. This sample was taken from a study of cytotoxic CD8 clonotypes in ibrutinib-treated CLL. Study-level background: Each sample contained, on average, approximately 250,000 productive templates and roughly 96,000 productive rearrangements.

Measured with immunoSEQ multiplex PCR; TCRdb has only the in-frame clones, and not every one. The sample consists of hundreds of thousands of clones, approximately 67% of them appearing once. V was clipped by 2 bases and J by 5 bases, with 7 bases between them. CDR1 is MNHEY, CDR2 SMNVEV, per germline (reference sequence). This CDR3 is 13 amino acids long. General study findings and limits: Contraction or stability on treatment was seen for public clonotypes, which were uncommon.

The specimen comprised PBMCs, sampled after 36 months of ibrutinib treatment. The chain uses TRBV27 and TRBJ1-5; D is undetermined. The sequence derives from a human donor with chronic lymphocytic leukemia. In DNA form, the CDR3 reads TGTGCCAGCAGTTTACGCGTTTATCAGCCCCAGCATTTT. Translation: CASSLRVYQPQHF.